A single sample is the source of the 9 T cell receptor beta chains below, sequenced in a study of T cell repertoires in cytomegalovirus infection. TCRdb fed the reads into MiXCR, producing one record per CDR3 protein. The repertoire holds hundreds of thousands of distinct CDR3 sequences, with less than 25% as singletons. Specimen: CD8+ T cells from PBMCs. These receptors came from a human donor in good health (CMV status not recorded). Some clones in this sample may be carry-over from other donors' samples.

Only a few counts were recorded for this clonotype. The chain carries TRBV7-4 and TRBJ1-3; no firm D call. Germline V gives CDR1 SGHVT, CDR2 SQSDAQ. V lost 3 bases and J 0 bases, leaving 12 bases between the germline ends. The CDR3 runs to 16 residues. Here the CDR3 DNA reads TGTGCCAGCAGCTTTCGTCTGGGCGCCTCTGGAAACACCATATATTTT. It specifies CASSFRLGASGNTIYF.

This clonotype was seen many times. The CDR3 coding sequence is TGTGCCAGCAGCTTAGTATCGGACGGGACGAATCAGCCCCAGCATTTT. It specifies CASSLVSDGTNQPQHF. This chain joins TRBV7-2 and TRBJ1-5; D may be TRBD1 (5 bases). The CDR3 spans 16 residues. V was shortened by 1 base and J by 4 bases, with 14 bases between the two germline ends. Germline lookup yields CDR1 SGHTA and CDR2 FQGNSA.

This clonotype appeared many times. The chain links TRBV28 to TRBJ2-3; 9 nucleotides line up with TRBD1. With V trimmed by 8 bases and J by 5 bases, 8 bases remained unmatched. CDR3 length: 14 amino acids. Germline CDR1 is MDHEN and CDR2 is SYDVKM. This CDR3 reads CASLNRGRIDTQYF. CDR3 sequence (DNA): TGTGCCAGCTTGAACAGGGGGCGGATAGATACGCAGTATTTT.

This clonotype was seen a handful of times. V gene TRBV29-1 combines with J gene TRBJ1-4, with 8 bases lining up with TRBD1. The V and J ends lost 4 bases and 11 bases, in that order; junction bases with no gene match: 6. Germline CDR1 SQVTM, CDR2 ANQGSEA. This CDR3 is built from 12 residues. In nucleotides, the CDR3 is TGCAGCGTTGTGACAGGGGACGGGAAACTGTTTTTT. Protein: CSVVTGDGKLFF.

This clonotype was recorded many times. V and J are TRBV7-9 and TRBJ1-1, with D perhaps TRBD1 (5 bases). Trimming cost V 2 bases and J 6 bases, with 16 bases left between them. The CDR3 runs 15 residues. CDR1 and CDR2 from the germline V gene are SEHNR and FQNEAQ (reference sequence). In nucleotides, the CDR3 is TGTGCCAGCAGCTTATACGCGAGGGGAGGCGCTGAAGCTTTCTTT. This codes for CASSLYARGGAEAFF.

There are a few counts of this clonotype. This chain uses TRBV27 with TRBJ1-5; unclear D gene. V shed 3 bases and J shed 2 bases, with 8 bases lying between them. The length of the CDR3 is 14 residues. Germline loops: CDR1 MNHEY, CDR2 SMNVEV (reference sequence). The CDR3 loop is CASSLWVGNQPQHF. For the CDR3, the DNA is TGTGCCAGCAGTTTGTGGGTAGGCAATCAGCCCCAGCATTTT.

This clonotype was seen ten or more times. The rearrangement uses TRBV7-8 and TRBJ2-2; weak D call: TRBD2 (7 bases). The CDR3 contains 15 residues. Trimming took off 9 bases at V and 2 bases at J, with 16 bases between the two ends. The germline V gene has CDR1 SGHVS and CDR2 FQNEAQ. The chain's CDR3 is CARGGAEGNTGELFF. In nucleotides, the CDR3 is TGTGCCAGGGGGGGGGCTGAGGGCAACACCGGGGAGCTGTTTTTT. Complete variable domain (other parts from reference TRBV7-8 and TRBJ2-2): GAGVSQSPRYKVAKRGQDVALRCDPISGHVSLFWYQQALGQGPEFLTYFQNEAQLDKSGLPSDRFFAERPEGSVSTLKIQRTQQEDSAVYLCARGGAEGNTGELFFGEGSRLTVL.

The V call is TRBV12-5, the J call TRBJ1-2; 7 bases align to TRBD1. This CDR3 is built from 14 residues. J lost 2 bases, V lost 5 bases, and 5 bases had no gene match. The germline gives CDR1 LGHNT, CDR2 FRNRAP. CDR3: CASGPGDRNYGYTF. Here the CDR3 DNA reads TGTGCTAGTGGTCCTGGGGACAGAAACTATGGCTACACCTTC.

In the case of this clonotype: The junction does not match germline at one end; this may be a read error. The chain combines TRBV12-3 or TRBV12-4 with TRBJ1-2, with D possibly matching TRBD1 (5 bases). This CDR3 is built from 15 residues. CDR3 DNA: TGTGTCAGCACCCACGGGGACCCAGGGACCTATGGCTACACCTTC. This encodes CVSTHGDPGTYGYTF.